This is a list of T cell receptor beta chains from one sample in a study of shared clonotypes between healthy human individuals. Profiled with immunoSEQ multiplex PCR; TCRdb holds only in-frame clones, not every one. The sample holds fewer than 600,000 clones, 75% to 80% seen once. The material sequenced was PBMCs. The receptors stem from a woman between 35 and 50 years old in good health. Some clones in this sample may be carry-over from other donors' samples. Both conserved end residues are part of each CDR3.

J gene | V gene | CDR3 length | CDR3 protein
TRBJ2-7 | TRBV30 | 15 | CAWSVGLAGRVEQYF
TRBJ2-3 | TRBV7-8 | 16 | CASIPRTGRNTDTQYF
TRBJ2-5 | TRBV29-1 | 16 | CSAQTRAGRSQETQYF
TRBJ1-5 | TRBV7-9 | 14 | CASSLFGGNQPQHF
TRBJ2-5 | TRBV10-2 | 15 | CASSDWASGRKTQYF
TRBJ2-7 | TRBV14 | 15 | CASSQLAGAAYEQYF
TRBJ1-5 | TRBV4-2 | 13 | CASSQDWRQPQHF
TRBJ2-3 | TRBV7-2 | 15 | CASSLQAGVTDTQYF
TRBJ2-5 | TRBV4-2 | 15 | CASSPGAERLETQYF
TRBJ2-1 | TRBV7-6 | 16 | CASSFRTGGGNNEQFF
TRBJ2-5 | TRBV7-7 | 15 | CASSEDRGHGETQYF
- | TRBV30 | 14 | CAWSVVGGTYEQYF
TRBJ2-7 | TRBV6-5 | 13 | CASSYSGTYEQYF
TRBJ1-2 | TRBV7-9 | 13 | CASSLQGNYGYTF
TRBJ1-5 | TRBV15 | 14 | CATSRVGSRQPQHF
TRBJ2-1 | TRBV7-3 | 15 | CASSLGLAGGDEQFF
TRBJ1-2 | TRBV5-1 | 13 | CASSLGGYYGYTF
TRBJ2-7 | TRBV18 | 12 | CASSPGEHEQYF
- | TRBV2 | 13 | CASSEGLAYEQYF
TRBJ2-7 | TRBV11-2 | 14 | CASRIQGGLDEQYF
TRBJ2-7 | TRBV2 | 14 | CASSMQAGPYEQYF
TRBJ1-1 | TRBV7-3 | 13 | CASSLAAGTEAFF
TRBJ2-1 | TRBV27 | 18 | CASSLGRLAGPYYNEQFF
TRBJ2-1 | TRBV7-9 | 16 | CASSLIGTSTYNEQFF
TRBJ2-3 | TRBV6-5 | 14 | CASKKSRSTDTQYF
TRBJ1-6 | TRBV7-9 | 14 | CASSPARGNSPLHF
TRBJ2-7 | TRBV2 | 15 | CASSAGGGLTYEQYF
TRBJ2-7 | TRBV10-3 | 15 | CAISGAPDRVGEQYF
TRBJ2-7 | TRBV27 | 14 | CASSPEGTGDEQYF
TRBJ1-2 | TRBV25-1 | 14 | CASSAGGGSYGYTF
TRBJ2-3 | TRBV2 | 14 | CASSRDRVSDTQYF
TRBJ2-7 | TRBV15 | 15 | CATSFWTSGSYEQYF
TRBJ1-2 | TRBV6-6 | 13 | CASTLWQDRGYTF
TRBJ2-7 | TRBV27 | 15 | CATPGASGRSYEQYF
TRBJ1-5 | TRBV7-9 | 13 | CASSFEGKQPQHF
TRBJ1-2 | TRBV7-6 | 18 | CASSILAFEGEINYGYTF
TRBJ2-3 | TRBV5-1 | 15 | CASSLGSGATDTQYF
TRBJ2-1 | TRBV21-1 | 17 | CASSKAPTLSSYNEQFF
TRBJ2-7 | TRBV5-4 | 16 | CASSSGTSGSLYEQYF
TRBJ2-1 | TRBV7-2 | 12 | CASSLYGGEQFF
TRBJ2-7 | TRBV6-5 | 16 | CASSYSIGRAPYEQYF
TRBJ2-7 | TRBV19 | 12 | CASSGRRDEQYF
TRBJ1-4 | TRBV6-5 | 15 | CASSTRTGGKEKLFF
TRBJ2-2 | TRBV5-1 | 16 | CASSLVRGMNTGELFF
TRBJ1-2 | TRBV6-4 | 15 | CASSDSSTGPYGYTF
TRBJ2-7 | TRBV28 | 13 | CASWGGNSYEQYF
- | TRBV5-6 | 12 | CASSLRSYEQYF
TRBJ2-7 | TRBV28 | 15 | CASSSLAGVSARRYF
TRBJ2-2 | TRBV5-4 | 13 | CASHLRNTGELFF
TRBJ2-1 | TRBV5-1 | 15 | CASSETGTPGNEQFF
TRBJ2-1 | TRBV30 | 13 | CAWSVGIRNEQFF
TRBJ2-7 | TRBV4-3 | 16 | CASSQDRGGQGYEQYF
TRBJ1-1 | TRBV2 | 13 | CASRLGGNTEAFF
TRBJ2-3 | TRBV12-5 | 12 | CASGTGRATQYF
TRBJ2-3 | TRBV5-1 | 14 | CASSSKDSADTQYF
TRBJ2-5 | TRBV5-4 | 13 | CASRKGQEETQYF
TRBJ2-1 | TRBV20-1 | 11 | CSARRQNEQFF
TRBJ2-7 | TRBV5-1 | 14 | CASSSTGTGEKQYF